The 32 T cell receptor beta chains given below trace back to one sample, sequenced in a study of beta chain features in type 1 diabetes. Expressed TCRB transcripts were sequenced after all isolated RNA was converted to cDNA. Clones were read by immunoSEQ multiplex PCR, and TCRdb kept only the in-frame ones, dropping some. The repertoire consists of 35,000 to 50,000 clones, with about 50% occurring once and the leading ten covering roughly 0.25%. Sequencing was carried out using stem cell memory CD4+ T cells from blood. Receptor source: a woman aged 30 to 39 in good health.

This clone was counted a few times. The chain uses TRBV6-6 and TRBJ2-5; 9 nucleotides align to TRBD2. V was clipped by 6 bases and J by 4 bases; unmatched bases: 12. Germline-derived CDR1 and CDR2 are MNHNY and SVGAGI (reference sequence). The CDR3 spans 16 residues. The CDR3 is CASSREGSGSPETQYF. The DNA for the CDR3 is TGTGCCAGCAGCCGGGAGGGTAGCGGGAGCCCAGAGACCCAGTACTTC.

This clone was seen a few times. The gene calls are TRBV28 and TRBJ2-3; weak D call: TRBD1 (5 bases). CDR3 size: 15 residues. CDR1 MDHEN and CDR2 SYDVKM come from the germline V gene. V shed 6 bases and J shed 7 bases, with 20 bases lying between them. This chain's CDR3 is CASSSPGLRVNTQYF. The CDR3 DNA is TGTGCCAGCAGCTCGCCAGGGCTTAGGGTTAATACGCAGTATTTT.

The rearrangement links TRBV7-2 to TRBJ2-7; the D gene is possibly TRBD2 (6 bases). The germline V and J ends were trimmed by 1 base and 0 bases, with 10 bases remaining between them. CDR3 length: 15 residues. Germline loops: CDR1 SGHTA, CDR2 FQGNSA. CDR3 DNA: TGTGCCAGCAGCTTAGGTCGGGAGAACTCCTACGAGCAGTACTTC. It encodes CASSLGRENSYEQYF.

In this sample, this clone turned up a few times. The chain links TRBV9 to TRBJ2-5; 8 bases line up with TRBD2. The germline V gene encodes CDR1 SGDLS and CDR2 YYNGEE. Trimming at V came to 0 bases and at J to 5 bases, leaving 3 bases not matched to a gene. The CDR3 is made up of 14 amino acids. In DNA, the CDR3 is TGTGCCAGCAGCGTAGATCCGGGGGGGGAGACCCAGTACTTC. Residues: CASSVDPGGETQYF.

The CDR3 region has the DNA TGTGCCAGCAGCCCAGATCTGGGGCCTGAGCAACTGTTTTTT. This encodes CASSPDLGPEQLFF. The chain employs TRBV7-2 and TRBJ1-4; perhaps TRBD1 as D (5 bases). V lost 5 bases and J lost 12, with 19 bases in between. CDR3 length equals 14 residues. Per germline, CDR1 SGHTA and CDR2 FQGNSA.

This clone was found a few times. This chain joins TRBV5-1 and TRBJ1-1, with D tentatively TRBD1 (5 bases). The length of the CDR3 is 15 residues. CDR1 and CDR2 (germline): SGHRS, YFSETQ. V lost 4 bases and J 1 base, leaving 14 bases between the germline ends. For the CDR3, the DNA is TGCGCCAGCAGCCCTGGCGCGACAGAGAACACTGAAGCTTTCTTT. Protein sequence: CASSPGATENTEAFF.

CDR3 region: CASSLSSGSYEQYF. CDR3 nucleotides: TGTGCCAGCAGTTTGTCTAGCGGGAGCTACGAGCAGTACTTC. The chain employs TRBV28 and TRBJ2-7; 10 bases are a match to TRBD2. The CDR3 has 14 amino acids. Germline V gene data show CDR1 as MDHEN and CDR2 as SYDVKM. J lost 3 bases, V lost 3 bases, and 2 bases had no gene match.

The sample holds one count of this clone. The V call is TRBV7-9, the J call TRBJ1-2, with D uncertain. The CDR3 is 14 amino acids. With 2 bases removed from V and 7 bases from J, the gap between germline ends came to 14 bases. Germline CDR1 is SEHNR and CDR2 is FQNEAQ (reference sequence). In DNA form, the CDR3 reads TGTGCCAGCAGCTTACCGAGGATCGAGACTGGCTACACCTTC. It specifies CASSLPRIETGYTF. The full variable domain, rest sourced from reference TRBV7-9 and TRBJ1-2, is DTGVSQNPRHKITKRGQNVTFRCDPISEHNRLYWYRQTLGQGPEFLTYFQNEAQLEKSRLLSDRFSAERPKGSFSTLEIQRTEQGDSAMYLCASSLPRIETGYTFGSGTRLTVV.

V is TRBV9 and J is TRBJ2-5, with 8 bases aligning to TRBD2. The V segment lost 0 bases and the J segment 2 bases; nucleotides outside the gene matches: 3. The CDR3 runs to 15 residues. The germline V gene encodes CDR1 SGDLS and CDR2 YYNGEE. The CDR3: CASSVAPSGQETQYF. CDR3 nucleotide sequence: TGTGCCAGCAGCGTAGCTCCTAGCGGGCAAGAGACCCAGTACTTC.

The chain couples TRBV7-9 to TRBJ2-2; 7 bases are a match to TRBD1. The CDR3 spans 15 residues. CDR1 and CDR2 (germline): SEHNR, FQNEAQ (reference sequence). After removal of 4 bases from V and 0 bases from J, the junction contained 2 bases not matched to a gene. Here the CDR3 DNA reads TGTGCCAGCAGCTCAGGGGGTGCGAACACCGGGGAGCTGTTTTTT. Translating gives CASSSGGANTGELFF.

The CDR3 DNA reads as TGTGCCAGCAGCCCCCCCAGGGGGAGAGAGACCCAGTACTTC. Translation: CASSPPRGRETQYF. The chain employs TRBV7-8 and TRBJ2-5, with 7 bases fitting TRBD1. The CDR3 is 14 amino acids. CDR1 and CDR2 (germline): SGHVS, FQNEAQ. The V gene end was trimmed by 5 bases and the J gene end by 4 bases; junction bases not matched to a gene: 7.

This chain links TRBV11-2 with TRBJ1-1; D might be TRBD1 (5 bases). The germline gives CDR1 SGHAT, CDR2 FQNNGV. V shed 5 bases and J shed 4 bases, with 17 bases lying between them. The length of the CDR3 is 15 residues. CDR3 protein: CASSPRQIQSTEAFF. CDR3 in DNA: TGTGCCAGCAGCCCGAGACAGATTCAAAGCACTGAAGCTTTCTTT.

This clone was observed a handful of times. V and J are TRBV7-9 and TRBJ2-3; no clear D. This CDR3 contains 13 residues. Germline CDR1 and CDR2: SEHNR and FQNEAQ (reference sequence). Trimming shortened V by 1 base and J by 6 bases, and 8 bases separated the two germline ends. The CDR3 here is CASSLGSGDTQYF. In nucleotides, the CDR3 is TGTGCCAGCAGCTTAGGATCCGGGGATACGCAGTATTTT.

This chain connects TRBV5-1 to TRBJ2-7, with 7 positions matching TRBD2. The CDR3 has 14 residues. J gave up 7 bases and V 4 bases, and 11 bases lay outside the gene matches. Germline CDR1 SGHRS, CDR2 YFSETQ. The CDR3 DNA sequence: TGCGCCAGCAGCCACGGGACTACAAGCTATGAGCAGTACTTC. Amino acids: CASSHGTTSYEQYF.

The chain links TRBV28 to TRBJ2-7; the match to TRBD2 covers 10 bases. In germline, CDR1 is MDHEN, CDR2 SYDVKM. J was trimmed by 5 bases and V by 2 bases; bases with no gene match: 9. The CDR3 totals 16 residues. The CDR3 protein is CASSLRLAGEGDEQYF. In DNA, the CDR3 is TGTGCCAGCAGTTTACGGCTAGCGGGAGAAGGGGACGAGCAGTACTTC.

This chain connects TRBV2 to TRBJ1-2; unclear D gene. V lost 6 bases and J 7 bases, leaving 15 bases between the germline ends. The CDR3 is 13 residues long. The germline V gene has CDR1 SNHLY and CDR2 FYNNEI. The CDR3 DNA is TGTGCCAGCAGGCCGGTAATCGCGTTTGGCTACACCTTC. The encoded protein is CASRPVIAFGYTF.

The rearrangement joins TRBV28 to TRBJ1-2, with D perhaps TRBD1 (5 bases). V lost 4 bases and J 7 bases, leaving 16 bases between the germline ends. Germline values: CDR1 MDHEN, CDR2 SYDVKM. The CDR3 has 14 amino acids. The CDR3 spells CASSSVLPGAGYTF. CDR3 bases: TGTGCCAGCAGTTCGGTTCTCCCTGGGGCTGGCTACACCTTC.

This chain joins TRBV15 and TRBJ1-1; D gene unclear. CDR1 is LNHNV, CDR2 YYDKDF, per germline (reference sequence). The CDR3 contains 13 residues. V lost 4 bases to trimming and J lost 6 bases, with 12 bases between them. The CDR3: CATSKIPPAEAFF. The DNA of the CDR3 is TGTGCCACCAGCAAAATCCCCCCAGCTGAAGCTTTCTTT.

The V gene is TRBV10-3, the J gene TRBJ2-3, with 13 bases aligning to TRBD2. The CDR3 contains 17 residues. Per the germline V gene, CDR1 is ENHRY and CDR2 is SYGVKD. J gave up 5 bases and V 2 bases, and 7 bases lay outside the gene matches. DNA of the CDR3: TGTGCCATCAGTGAGCGTTGGACTAGCGGGAGTGTAGATACGCAGTATTTT. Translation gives CAISERWTSGSVDTQYF.

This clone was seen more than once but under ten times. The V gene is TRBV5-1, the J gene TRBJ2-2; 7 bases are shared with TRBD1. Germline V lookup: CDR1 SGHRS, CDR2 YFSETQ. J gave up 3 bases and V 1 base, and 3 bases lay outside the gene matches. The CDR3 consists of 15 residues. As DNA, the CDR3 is TGCGCCAGCAGCTTGTACGACAGGGACACCGGGGAGCTGTTTTTT. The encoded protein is CASSLYDRDTGELFF.

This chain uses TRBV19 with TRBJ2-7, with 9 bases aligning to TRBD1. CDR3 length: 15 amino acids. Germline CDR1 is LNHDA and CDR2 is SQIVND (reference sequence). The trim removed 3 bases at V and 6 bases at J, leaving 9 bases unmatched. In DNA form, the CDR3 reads TGTGCCAGTAGTATTGGTAGCACAGGGGGCGGCGAGCAGTACTTC. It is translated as CASSIGSTGGGEQYF.

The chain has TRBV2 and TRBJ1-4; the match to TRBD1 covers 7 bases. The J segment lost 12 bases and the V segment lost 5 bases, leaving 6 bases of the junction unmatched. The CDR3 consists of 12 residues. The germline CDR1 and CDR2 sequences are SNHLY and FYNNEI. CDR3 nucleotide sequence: TGTGCCAGCAGTTCGACAGGGTTGGAACTGTTTTTT. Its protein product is CASSSTGLELFF.

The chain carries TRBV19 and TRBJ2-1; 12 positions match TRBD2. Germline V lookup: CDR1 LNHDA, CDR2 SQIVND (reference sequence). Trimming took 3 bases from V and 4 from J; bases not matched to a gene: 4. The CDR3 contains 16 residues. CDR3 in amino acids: CASSILAGGGYNEQFF. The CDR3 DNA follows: TGTGCCAGTAGTATTCTAGCGGGAGGGGGATACAATGAGCAGTTCTTC.

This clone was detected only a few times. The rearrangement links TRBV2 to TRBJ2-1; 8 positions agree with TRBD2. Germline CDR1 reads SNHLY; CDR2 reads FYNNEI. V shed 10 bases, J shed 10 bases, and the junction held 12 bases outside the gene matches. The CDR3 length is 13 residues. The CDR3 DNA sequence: TGTGCCACCTTAGTCTTCCGGGGGGGGGAGCAGTTCTTC. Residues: CATLVFRGGEQFF.

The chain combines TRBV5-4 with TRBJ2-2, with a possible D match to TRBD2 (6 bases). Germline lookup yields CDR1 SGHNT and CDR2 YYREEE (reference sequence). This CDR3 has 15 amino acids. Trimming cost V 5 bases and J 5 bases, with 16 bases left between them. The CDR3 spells CASSYASAVTGELFF. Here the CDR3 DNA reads TGTGCCAGCAGTTACGCTAGCGCCGTAACCGGGGAGCTGTTTTTT.

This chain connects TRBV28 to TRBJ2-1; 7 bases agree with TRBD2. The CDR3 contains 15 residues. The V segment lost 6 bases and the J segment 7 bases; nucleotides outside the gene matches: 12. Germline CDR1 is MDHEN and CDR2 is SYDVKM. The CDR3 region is CASSPGGKRVNEQFF. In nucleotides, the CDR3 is TGTGCCAGCAGCCCGGGGGGTAAGCGAGTAAATGAGCAGTTCTTC.

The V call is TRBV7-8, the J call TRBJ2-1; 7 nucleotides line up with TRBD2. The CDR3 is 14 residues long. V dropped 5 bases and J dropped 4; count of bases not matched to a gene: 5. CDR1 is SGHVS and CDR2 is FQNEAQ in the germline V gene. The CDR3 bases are TGTGCCAGCAGCGAGCGGGAACCTTACAATGAGCAGTTCTTC. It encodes CASSEREPYNEQFF.

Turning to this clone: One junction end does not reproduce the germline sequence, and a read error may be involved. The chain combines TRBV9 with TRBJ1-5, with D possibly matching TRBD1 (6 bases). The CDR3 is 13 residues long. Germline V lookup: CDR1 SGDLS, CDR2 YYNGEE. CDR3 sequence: CASSRQENRPQHF. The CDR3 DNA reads TGTGCCAGCAGCAGACAGGAGAATCGGCCCCAGCATTTT.

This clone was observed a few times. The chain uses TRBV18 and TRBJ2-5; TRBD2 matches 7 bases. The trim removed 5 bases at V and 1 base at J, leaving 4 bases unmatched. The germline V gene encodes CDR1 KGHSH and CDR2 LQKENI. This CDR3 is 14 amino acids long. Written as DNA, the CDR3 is TGTGCCAGCTCATCCGGGACTACCCAAGAGACCCAGTACTTC. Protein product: CASSSGTTQETQYF.

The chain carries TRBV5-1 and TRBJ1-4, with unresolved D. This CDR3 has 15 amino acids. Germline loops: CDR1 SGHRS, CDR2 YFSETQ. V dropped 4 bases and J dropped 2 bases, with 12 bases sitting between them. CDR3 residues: CASSPTHQTNEKLFF. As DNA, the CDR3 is TGCGCCAGCAGCCCAACACATCAGACTAATGAAAAACTGTTTTTT.

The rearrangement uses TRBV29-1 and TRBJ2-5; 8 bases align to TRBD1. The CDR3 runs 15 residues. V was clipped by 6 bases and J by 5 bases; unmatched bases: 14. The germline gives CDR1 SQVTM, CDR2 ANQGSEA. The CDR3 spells CSVDQQGAWGETQYF. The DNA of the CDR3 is TGCAGCGTGGACCAGCAGGGGGCTTGGGGGGAGACCCAGTACTTC.

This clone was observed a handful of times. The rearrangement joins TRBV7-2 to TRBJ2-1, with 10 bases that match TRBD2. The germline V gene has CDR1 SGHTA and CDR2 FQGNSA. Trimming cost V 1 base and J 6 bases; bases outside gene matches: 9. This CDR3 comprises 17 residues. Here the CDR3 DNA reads TGTGCCAGCAGCTTAGATTACGCTAGCGGGAGTATCAATGAGCAGTTCTTC. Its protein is CASSLDYASGSINEQFF.